This TCR beta chain was identified during a study of OX40 agonist ivuxolimab in advanced cancers. The protocol was immunoSEQ multiplex PCR, while the TCRdb copy is restricted to in-frame clones and leaves out a portion. The repertoire consists of under 80,000 clones, with about nine tenths occurring once and the leading ten covering under 0.75%. The CDR3 contains 13 residues. Germline V CDR1 and CDR2: WNHNN, SYGVQD (reference sequence). V lost 3 bases and J 7 bases, leaving 12 bases between the germline ends. This clonotype was obtained from an adult with an advanced solid tumor such as melanoma, head and neck, liver or kidney cancer. The chain employs TRBV10-1 and TRBJ1-2; a weak D match, TRBD1 (5 bases). The source material was CD4+ or CD8+ T cells sorted from blood, sampled in a trial of the OX40 agonist ivuxolimab. The CDR3 loop is CASSEPGTAGYTF. In DNA, the CDR3 is TGCGCCAGCAGTGAACCAGGGACGGCTGGCTACACCTTC.